This record covers a single TCR beta chain. This clonotype was observed many times. This clone's antigen is unknown. A much larger clone differs from this one at a single base, so this may be a read error. This sample is part of a study (dated by TCRdb to the late 2010s). Some background on the complete study: Human CD8+ TCR repertoires recognizing immunodominant viral antigens were characterized by means of sequence and structural analyses. What the authors observed across the whole study: According to the report, the CD8+ TCR repertoires were highly diverse, and those specific to different immunodominant viral antigens were distinct from each other.

The run used an Illumina HiSeq 2500. The public reads were run again by TCRdb, first through fastp at Q25 and then through MiXCR, and only productive beta chains were kept. CDR3 protein duplicates are merged, each entry listing the most common genes and DNA. The sample table shows about 1,800 distinct CDR3 sequences, and roughly a quarter are seen once. Approximately 6% of the sample rests with the top ten. Source material: CD8+ T cells (not recorded whether cultured). This receptor was obtained from a female donor.

The CDR3 protein is CASSPYSNQPQYF. The sequenced DNA: TGTGCCAGCAGCCCATATAGCAATCAGCCCCAGTATTTT. The receptor chain draws on TRBV7-2 and TRBJ1-5, with the D segment identity uncertain. TRBJ2-3 matches the DNA end more closely, so the J call is doubtful. The germline V gene provides CDR1 SGHTA and CDR2 FQGNSA. The CDR3 starts with the cysteine, ends with the phenylalanine, and has 13 residues. CDR3 DNA is the only sequence kept; it has 39 bases, read in frame from the first base.